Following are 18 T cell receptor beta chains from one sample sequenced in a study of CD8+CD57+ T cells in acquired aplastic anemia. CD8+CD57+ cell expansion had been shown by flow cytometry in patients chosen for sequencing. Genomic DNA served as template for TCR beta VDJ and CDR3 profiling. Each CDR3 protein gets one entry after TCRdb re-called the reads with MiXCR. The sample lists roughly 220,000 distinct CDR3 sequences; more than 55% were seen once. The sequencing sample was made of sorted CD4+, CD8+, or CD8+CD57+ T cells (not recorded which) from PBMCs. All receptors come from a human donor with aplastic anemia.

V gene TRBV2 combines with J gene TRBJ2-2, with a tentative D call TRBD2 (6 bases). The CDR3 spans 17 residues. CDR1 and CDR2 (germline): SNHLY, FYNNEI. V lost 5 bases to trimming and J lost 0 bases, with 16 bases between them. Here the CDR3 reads CASSYTGASANTGELFF. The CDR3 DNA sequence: TGTGCCAGCAGTTATACCGGGGCTAGCGCGAACACCGGGGAGCTGTTTTTT.

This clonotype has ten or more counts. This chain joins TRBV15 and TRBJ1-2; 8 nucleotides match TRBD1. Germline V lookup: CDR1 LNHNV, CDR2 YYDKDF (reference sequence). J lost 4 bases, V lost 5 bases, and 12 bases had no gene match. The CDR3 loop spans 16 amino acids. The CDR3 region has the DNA TGTGCCACCAGCGCAGATCAGGGGGCGCGTGTCTATGGCTACACCTTC. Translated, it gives CATSADQGARVYGYTF.

The DNA of the CDR3 is TGTGCCACCAGCAGAGGACGGGACTCTGGGGCCAACGTCCTGACTTTC. Translation: CATSRGRDSGANVLTF. The chain joins TRBV15 to TRBJ2-6; D possibly corresponds to TRBD2 (5 bases). Trimming pared 1 base from V and 0 bases from J, leaving 7 bases between. The CDR3 runs to 16 residues. In germline, CDR1 is LNHNV, CDR2 YYDKDF (reference sequence). The full variable domain, in which reference TRBV15 and TRBJ2-6 provide the parts outside the CDR3, is DAMVIQNPRYQVTQFGKPVTLSCSQTLNHNVMYWYQQKSSQAPKLLFHYYDKDFNNEADTPDNFQSRRPNTSFCFLDIRSPGLGDTAMYLCATSRGRDSGANVLTFGAGSRLTVL.

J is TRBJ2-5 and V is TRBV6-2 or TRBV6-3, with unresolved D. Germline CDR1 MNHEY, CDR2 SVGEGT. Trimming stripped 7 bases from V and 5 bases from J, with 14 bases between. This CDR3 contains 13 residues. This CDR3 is CASTQTRGETQYF. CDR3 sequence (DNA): TGTGCCAGCACCCAAACGAGAGGTGAGACCCAGTACTTC.

The chain's CDR3 is CASSQMGGGNTEAFF. For the CDR3, the DNA is TGCGCCAGCAGCCAGATGGGCGGAGGGAACACTGAAGCTTTCTTT. The gene calls are TRBV4-3 and TRBJ1-1, with D unresolved. Between the trimmed V and J ends, which lost 3 bases and 1 base, there was a span of 12 bases. In germline, CDR1 is LGHNA, CDR2 YSLEER. The CDR3 covers 15 residues.

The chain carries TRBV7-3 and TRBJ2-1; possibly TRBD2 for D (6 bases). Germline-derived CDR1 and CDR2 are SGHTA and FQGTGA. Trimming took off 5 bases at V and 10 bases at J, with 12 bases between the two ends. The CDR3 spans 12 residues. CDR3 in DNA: TGTGCCAGCAGCCCGTCCGGAGGGGAGCAGTTCTTC. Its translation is CASSPSGGEQFF.

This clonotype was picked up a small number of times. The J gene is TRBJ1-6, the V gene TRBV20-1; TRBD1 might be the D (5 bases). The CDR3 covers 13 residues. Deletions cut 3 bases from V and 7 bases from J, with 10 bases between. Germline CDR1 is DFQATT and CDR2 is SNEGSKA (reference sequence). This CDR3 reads CSARGEGNSPLHF. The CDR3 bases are TGCAGTGCTAGGGGGGAGGGAAATTCACCCCTCCACTTT.

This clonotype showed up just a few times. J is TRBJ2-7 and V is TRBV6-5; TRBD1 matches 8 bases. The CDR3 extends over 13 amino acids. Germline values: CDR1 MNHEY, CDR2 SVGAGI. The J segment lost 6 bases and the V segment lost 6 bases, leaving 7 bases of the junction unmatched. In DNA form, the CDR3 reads TGTGCCAGCAGGGGTCGGACAGGGCGCGAGCAGTACTTC. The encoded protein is CASRGRTGREQYF.

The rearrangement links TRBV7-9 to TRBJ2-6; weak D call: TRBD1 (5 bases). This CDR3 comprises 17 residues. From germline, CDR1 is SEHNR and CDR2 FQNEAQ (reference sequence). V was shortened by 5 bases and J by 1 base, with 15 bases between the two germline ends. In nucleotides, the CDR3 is TGTGCCAGCAGCCTCGACAGTCGGAATTCTGGGGCCAACGTCCTGACTTTC. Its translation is CASSLDSRNSGANVLTF.

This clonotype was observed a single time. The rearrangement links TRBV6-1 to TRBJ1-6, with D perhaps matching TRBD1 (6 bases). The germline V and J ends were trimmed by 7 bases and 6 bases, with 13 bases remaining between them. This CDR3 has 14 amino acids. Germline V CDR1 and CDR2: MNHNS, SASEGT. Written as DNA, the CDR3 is TGTGCCAGCAAACCCAGGGGACCTAATTCACCCCTCCACTTT. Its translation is CASKPRGPNSPLHF.

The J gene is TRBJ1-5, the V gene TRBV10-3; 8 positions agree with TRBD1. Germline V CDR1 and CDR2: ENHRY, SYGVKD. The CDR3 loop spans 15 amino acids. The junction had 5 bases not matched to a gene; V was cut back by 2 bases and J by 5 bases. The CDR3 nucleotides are TGTGCCATCAGTGAGGGGGGACAGGCCTATCAGCCCCAGCATTTT. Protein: CAISEGGQAYQPQHF.

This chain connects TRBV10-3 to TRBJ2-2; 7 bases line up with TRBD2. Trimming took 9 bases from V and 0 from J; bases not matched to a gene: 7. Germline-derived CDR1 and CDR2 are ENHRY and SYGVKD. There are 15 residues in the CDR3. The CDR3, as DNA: TGTGCCATTAAAGGGGAGGGCGCGAACACCGGGGAGCTGTTTTTT. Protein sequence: CAIKGEGANTGELFF.

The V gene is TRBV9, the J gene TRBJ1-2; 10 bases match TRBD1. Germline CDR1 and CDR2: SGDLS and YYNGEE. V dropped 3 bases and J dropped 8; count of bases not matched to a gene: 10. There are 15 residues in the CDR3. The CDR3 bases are TGTGCCAGCAGCGCCGCCAGACAGGGGGCATCGGGCTACACCTTC. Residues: CASSAARQGASGYTF.

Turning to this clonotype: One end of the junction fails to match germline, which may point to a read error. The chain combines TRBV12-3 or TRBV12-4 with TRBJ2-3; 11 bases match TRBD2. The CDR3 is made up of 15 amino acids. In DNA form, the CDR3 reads TGCGCCAGCAGCCAACTAGCGGGGGACCCAGATACGCAGTATTTT. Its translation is CASSQLAGDPDTQYF.

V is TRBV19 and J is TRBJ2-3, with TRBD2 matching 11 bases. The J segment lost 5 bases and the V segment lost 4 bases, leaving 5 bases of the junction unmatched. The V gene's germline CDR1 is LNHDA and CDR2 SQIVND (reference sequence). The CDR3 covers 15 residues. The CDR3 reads CASSTSGGFVDTQYF. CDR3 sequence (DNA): TGTGCCAGTAGTACTAGCGGGGGGTTTGTAGATACGCAGTATTTT.

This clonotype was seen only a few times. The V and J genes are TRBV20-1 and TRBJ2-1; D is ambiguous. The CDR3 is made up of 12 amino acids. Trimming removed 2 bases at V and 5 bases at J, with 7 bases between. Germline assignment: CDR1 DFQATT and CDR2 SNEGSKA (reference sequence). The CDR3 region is CSARIQDNEQFF. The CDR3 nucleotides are TGCAGTGCTAGAATCCAGGACAATGAGCAGTTCTTC.

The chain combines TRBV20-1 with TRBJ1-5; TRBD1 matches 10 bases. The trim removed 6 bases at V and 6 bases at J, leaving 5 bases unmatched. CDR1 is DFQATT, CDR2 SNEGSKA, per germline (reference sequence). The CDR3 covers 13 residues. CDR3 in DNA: TGCAGTGCCCGGACAGGGGGTGGTCAGCCCCAGCATTTT. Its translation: CSARTGGGQPQHF.

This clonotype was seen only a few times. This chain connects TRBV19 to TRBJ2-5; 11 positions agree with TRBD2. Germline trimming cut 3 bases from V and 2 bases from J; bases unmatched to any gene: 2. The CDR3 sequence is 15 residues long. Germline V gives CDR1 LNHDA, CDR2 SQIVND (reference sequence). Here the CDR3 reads CASSILAGGQETQYF. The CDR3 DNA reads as TGTGCCAGTAGTATCCTAGCGGGAGGACAAGAGACCCAGTACTTC.